This T cell receptor beta chain was identified in a study of blood T cell repertoires in COVID-19. Per germline, CDR1 LGHDT and CDR2 YNNKEL (reference sequence). The CDR3 is 15 residues long. The J segment lost 3 bases and the V segment lost 4 bases, leaving 5 bases of the junction unmatched. Clones were sequenced by immunoSEQ multiplex PCR, and TCRdb holds only the in-frame ones, with some missing. The sample has about 270,000 clones; 80% to 90% are singletons. Source material: PBMCs or T cells enriched from blood (not recorded which). This clonotype originated in a man between 18 and 35 years old who had recovered from COVID-19. The chain joins TRBV3-1 (or the pseudogene TRBV3-2) to TRBJ2-2; 7 bases are shared with TRBD2. CDR3 loop: CASSLNGGDTGELFF. The CDR3 nucleotides read TGTGCCAGCAGCCTCAATGGGGGGGACACCGGGGAGCTGTTTTTT.